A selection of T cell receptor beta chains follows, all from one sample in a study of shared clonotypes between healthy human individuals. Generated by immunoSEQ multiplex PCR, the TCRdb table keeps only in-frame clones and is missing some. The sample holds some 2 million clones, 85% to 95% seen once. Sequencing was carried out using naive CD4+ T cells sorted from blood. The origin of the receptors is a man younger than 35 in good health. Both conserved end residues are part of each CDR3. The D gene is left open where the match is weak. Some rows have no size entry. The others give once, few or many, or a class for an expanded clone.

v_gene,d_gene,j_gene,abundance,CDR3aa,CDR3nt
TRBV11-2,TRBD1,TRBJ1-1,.,CASSPRTGATEAFF,TGTGCCAGCAGCCCACGGACAGGGGCCACTGAAGCTTTCTTT
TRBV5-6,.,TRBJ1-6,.,CASSLIGGNNSPLHF,TGTGCCAGCAGCTTAATAGGGGGGAATAATTCACCCCTCCACTTT
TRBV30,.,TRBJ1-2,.,CAWSLRRSNYGYTF,TGTGCCTGGAGTTTAAGGCGGTCTAACTATGGCTACACCTTC
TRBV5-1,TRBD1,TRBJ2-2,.,CASSLAWAGGHTGELFF,TGCGCCAGCAGCTTGGCCTGGGCAGGGGGACACACCGGGGAGCTGTTTTTT
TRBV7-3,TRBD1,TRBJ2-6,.,CASSVTGGAAGANVLTF,TGTGCCAGCAGCGTGACAGGGGGCGCGGCTGGGGCCAACGTCCTGACTTTC
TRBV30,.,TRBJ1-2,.,CAWRVADLPHTF,TGTGCCTGGAGGGTAGCGGATCTCCCGCACACCTTC
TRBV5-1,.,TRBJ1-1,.,CASSQEPGANTEAFF,TGCGCCAGCAGCCAGGAACCAGGGGCGAACACTGAAGCTTTCTTT
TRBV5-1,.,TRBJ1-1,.,CASSRASSNTEAFF,TGCGCCAGCTCCAGGGCATCATCGAACACTGAAGCTTTCTTT
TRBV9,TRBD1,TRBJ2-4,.,CASSVGGRGTGSNIQYF,TGTGCCAGCAGCGTAGGAGGTAGAGGGACAGGGTCGAACATTCAGTACTTC
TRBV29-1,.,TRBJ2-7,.,CSVQTGLLNSYEQYF,TGCAGCGTCCAAACGGGCCTATTAAACTCCTACGAGCAGTACTTC
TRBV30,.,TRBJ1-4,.,CAWSVRTNEKLFF,TGTGCCTGGAGTGTAAGAACTAATGAAAAACTGTTTTTT
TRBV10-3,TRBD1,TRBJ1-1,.,CAISEPDRGKTNTEAFF,TGTGCCATCAGTGAACCGGACAGGGGTAAAACGAACACTGAAGCTTTCTTT
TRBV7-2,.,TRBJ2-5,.,CASSQGTHQETQYF,TGTGCCAGCAGCCAAGGGACACATCAAGAGACCCAGTACTTC
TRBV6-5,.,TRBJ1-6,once,CASRLDWGQNSPLHF,TGTGCCAGCAGACTGGACTGGGGCCAAAATTCACCCCTCCACTTT
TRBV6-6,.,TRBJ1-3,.,CASSSIGQPSGNTIYF,TGTGCCAGCAGTTCCATTGGACAGCCCTCTGGAAACACCATATATTTT
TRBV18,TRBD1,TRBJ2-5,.,CASSPGGQLGETQYF,TGTGCCAGCTCACCAGGGGGACAGCTCGGGGAGACCCAGTACTTC
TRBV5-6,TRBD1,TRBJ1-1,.,CASSLVVTGALNTEAFF,TGTGCCAGCAGCTTGGTGGTTACAGGGGCCCTGAACACTGAAGCTTTCTTT
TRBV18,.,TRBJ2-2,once,CASSPAQGSGELFF,TGTGCCAGCTCACCTGCCCAGGGTTCCGGGGAGCTGTTTTTT
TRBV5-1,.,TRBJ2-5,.,CASSNHRGSGETQYF,TGCGCCAGCAGCAATCATCGGGGGTCGGGGGAGACCCAGTACTTC
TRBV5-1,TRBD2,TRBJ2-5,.,CASSLGLAGDETQYF,TGCGCCAGCAGCTTAGGACTAGCGGGGGATGAGACCCAGTACTTC
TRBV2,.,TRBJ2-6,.,CASSLQAGANVLTF,TGTGCCAGCAGTCTGCAGGCTGGAGCCAACGTCCTGACTTTC
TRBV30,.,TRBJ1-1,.,CAWSTVSGAFF,TGTGCCTGGAGTACCGTATCGGGGGCTTTCTTT
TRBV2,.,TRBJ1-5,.,CASSLERLENGQPQHF,TGTGCCAGCAGCCTAGAAAGACTAGAAAACGGACAGCCCCAGCATTTT
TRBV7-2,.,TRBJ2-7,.,CASSLTSYEQYF,TGTGCCAGCAGCTTGACCTCCTACGAGCAGTACTTC
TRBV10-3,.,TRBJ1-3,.,CAISESVAPQAYSGNTIYF,TGTGCCATCAGTGAGTCGGTCGCCCCACAGGCTTACTCTGGAAACACCATATATTTT
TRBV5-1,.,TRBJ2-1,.,CASSLGGFTYNEQFF,TGCGCCAGCAGCCTCGGGGGATTCACCTACAATGAGCAGTTCTTC
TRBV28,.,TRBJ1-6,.,CASSLGGSPLHF,TGTGCCAGCAGTTTGGGGGGTTCACCCCTCCACTTT
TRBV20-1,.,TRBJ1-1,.,CTVQRDTEAFF,TGCACCGTTCAACGGGACACTGAAGCTTTCTTT
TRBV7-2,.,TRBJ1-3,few,CASSLGDFSGNTIYF,TGTGCCAGCAGCTTAGGGGACTTCTCTGGAAACACCATATATTTT
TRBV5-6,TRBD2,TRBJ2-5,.,CASSLLVAGRGETQYF,TGTGCCAGCAGCTTGCTAGTAGCGGGGCGTGGAGAGACCCAGTACTTC
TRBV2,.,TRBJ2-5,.,CASSRVQETQYF,TGTGCCAGCAGCCGGGTCCAAGAGACCCAGTACTTC
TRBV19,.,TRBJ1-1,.,CASNTQINTEAFF,TGTGCCAGTAACACCCAAATAAACACTGAAGCTTTCTTT
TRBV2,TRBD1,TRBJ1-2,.,CASSRSTGGSGDGYTF,TGTGCCAGCAGCCGGTCAACAGGGGGATCCGGGGATGGCTACACCTTC
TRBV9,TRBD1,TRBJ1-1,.,CASSPTDRAHTEAFF,TGTGCCAGCAGCCCCACGGACAGGGCCCACACTGAAGCTTTCTTT
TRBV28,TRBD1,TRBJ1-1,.,CASTQGAVGKAFF,TGTGCCAGCACTCAGGGGGCGGTAGGAAAAGCTTTCTTT
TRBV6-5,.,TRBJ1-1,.,CATQRGILNTEAFF,TGTGCCACCCAGCGGGGCATACTGAACACTGAAGCTTTCTTT
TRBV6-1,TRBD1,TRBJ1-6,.,CASSETGVGSPLHF,TGTGCCAGCAGTGAGACAGGGGTCGGTTCACCCCTCCACTTT
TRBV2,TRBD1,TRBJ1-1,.,CASNTDRAGGVAFF,TGTGCCAGCAACACGGACAGGGCCGGGGGGGTGGCTTTCTTT
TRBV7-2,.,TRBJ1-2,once,CASSRGGANYGYTF,TGTGCCAGCAGCCGCGGGGGGGCTAACTATGGCTACACCTTC
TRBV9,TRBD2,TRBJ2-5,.,CASSVAASGKETQYF,TGTGCCAGCAGCGTAGCGGCTAGCGGGAAAGAGACCCAGTACTTC
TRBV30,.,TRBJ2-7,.,CAWSPDGYEQYF,TGTGCCTGGAGTCCGGACGGCTACGAGCAGTACTTC
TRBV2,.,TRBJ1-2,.,CASRGEVGSYGYTF,TGTGCCAGCAGGGGGGAGGTGGGGAGCTATGGCTACACCTTC
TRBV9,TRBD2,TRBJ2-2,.,CASSHSGTRGTGELFF,TGTGCCAGCAGCCACTCCGGGACTAGGGGAACCGGGGAGCTGTTTTTT
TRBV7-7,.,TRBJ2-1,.,CASSLAVTSGNEQFF,TGTGCTAGCAGCTTAGCGGTGACTAGTGGGAATGAGCAGTTCTTC
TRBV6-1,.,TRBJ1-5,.,CASSGTNSNQPQHF,TGTGCCAGCAGTGGGACAAATAGCAATCAGCCCCAGCATTTT
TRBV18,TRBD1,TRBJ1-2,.,CASSPPGGTGGPYGYTF,TGTGCCAGCTCACCACCGGGCGGGACAGGGGGGCCCTATGGCTACACCTTC
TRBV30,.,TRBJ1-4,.,CAWRGDLHEKLFF,TGTGCCTGGAGGGGCGACCTACATGAAAAACTGTTTTTT
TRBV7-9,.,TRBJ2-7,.,CASSSPTGIPEQYF,TGTGCCAGCAGCAGCCCTACAGGGATCCCCGAGCAGTACTTC
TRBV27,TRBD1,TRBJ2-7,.,CASSQRDRVKAEQYF,TGTGCCAGCAGTCAAAGAGACAGGGTTAAGGCCGAGCAGTACTTC
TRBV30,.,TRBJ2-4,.,CAWEQGETRDIQYF,TGTGCCTGGGAACAGGGAGAAACACGGGACATTCAGTACTTC
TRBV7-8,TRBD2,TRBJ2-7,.,CASSFTMGWREGPYEQYF,TGTGCCAGCAGCTTCACAATGGGATGGCGGGAGGGTCCCTACGAGCAGTACTTC
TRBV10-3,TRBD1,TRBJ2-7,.,CAIRPRTGSSYEQYF,TGTGCCATCAGACCTCGGACAGGTAGCTCCTACGAGCAGTACTTC
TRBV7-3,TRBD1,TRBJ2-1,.,CASSSTGGRNEQFF,TGTGCCAGCAGCTCGACAGGGGGCCGGAATGAGCAGTTCTTC
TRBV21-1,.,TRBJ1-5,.,CASSPRAESNQPQHF,TGTGCCAGCAGCCCCCGGGCCGAAAGCAATCAGCCCCAGCATTTT
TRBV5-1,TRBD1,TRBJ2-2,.,CASSRTGVNTGELFF,TGCGCCAGCAGCCGAACAGGGGTGAACACCGGGGAGCTGTTTTTT
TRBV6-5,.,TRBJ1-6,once,CASSPAYNSPLHF,TGTGCCAGCAGTCCCGCCTATAATTCACCCCTCCACTTT
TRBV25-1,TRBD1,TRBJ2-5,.,CASSEYGTGGSETQYF,TGTGCCAGCAGTGAATATGGGACAGGGGGCTCAGAGACCCAGTACTTC
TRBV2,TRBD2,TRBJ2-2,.,CASRDSGGTGELFF,TGTGCCAGCCGCGATAGCGGGGGTACCGGGGAGCTGTTTTTT
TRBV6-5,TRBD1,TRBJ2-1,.,CASSRWDRGYNEQFF,TGTGCCAGCAGCCGTTGGGACAGGGGTTACAATGAGCAGTTCTTC